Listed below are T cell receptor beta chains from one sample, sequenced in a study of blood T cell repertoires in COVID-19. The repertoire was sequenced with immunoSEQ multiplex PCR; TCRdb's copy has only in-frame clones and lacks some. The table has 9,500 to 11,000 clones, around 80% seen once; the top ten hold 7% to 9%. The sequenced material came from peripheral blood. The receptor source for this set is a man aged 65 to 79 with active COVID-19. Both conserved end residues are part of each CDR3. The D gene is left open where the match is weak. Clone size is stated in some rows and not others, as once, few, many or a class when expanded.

CASRAGSFYEQYF,TGTGCCAGCAGAGCCGGGTCCTTCTACGAGCAGTACTTC,NA,TRBJ2-7,TRBV2,NA
CASSLGQGETQYF,TGTGCCAGCTCACTAGGCCAGGGAGAGACCCAGTACTTC,NA,TRBJ2-5,TRBV18,NA
CASSQSTGELRRYEQYF,TGCGCCAGCAGCCAAAGTACAGGGGAGCTGCGTAGGTACGAGCAGTACTTC,NA,TRBJ2-7,TRBV4-1,TRBD1
CASSLRNRGDYEQYF,TGTGCCAGCAGCTTGAGGAATAGGGGCGACTACGAGCAGTACTTC,NA,TRBJ2-7,TRBV11-1,NA
CASSPHSRGWATEAFF,TGTGCCAGCAGCCCACACAGCAGGGGATGGGCGACTGAAGCTTTCTTT,NA,TRBJ1-1,TRBV7-2,NA
CASSSIAGGPPIQYF,TGCGCCAGCAGTTCCATAGCGGGGGGCCCCCCCATTCAGTACTTC,NA,TRBJ2-4,TRBV5-1,TRBD2
CASSNRGLRTDTQYF,TGTGCCAGCAGCAACAGGGGGCTCAGGACAGATACGCAGTATTTT,NA,TRBJ2-3,TRBV7-9,TRBD1
CSASPPGQPNQPQHF,TGCAGTGCTAGTCCCCCGGGACAGCCAAATCAGCCCCAGCATTTT,NA,TRBJ1-5,TRBV20-1,TRBD1
CASTPRTSGGVDTQYF,TGTGCCAGCACTCCCCGGACTAGCGGGGGGGTGGATACGCAGTATTTT,NA,TRBJ2-3,TRBV7-2,TRBD2
CASSPLEGEQFF,TGTGCCAGCAGCCCCCTCGAGGGTGAGCAGTTCTTC,NA,TRBJ2-1,TRBV12-3/TRBV12-4,NA
CASSNRALAFF,TGTGCCAGCAGTAACAGGGCACTGGCTTTCTTT,NA,TRBJ1-1,TRBV6-5,NA
CATSKGGQQETQYF,TGTGCCACCTCAAAAGGAGGGCAACAAGAGACCCAGTACTTC,NA,TRBJ2-5,TRBV10-3,NA
CASSQEVSQPQHF,TGCGCCAGCAGCCAAGAGGTGAGTCAGCCCCAGCATTTT,NA,TRBJ1-5,TRBV4-1,NA
CSVALAGVTDTQYF,TGCAGCGTTGCACTAGCGGGGGTCACAGATACGCAGTATTTT,NA,TRBJ2-3,TRBV29-1,TRBD2
CASSSAGGRAFF,TGTGCCAGCAGTTCAGCAGGGGGCCGTGCTTTCTTT,NA,TRBJ1-1,TRBV27,TRBD1
CASSPGQGYGYTF,TGTGCCAGCAGCCCGGGACAGGGATATGGCTACACCTTC,NA,TRBJ1-2,TRBV12-3/TRBV12-4,TRBD1
CASSLFPGGGILETQYF,TGTGCCAGCAGTTTATTCCCTGGCGGGGGGATTTTAGAGACCCAGTACTTC,NA,TRBJ2-5,TRBV28,TRBD2
CASRFKAGLEGPSYEQYF,TGTGCCAGCAGATTCAAGGCGGGACTGGAGGGTCCTTCCTACGAGCAGTACTTC,NA,TRBJ2-7,TRBV14,NA
CASNTGGGNQPQHF,TGTGCCAGCAATACAGGGGGGGGCAATCAGCCCCAGCATTTT,once,TRBJ1-5,TRBV2,TRBD1
CASSPTSAGGVQFF,TGTGCCAGCAGCCCCACGTCTGCAGGGGGCGTGCAGTTCTTC,NA,TRBJ2-1,TRBV14,TRBD1
CASSRLELRETQYF,TGTGCCAGCAGCAGGTTAGAACTTCGGGAGACCCAGTACTTC,NA,TRBJ2-5,TRBV21-1,NA
CASSLSRAGETQYF,TGTGCCAGCAGCTTATCTAGAGCGGGAGAGACCCAGTACTTC,NA,TRBJ2-5,TRBV7-2,NA
CASSPDRAITDTQYF,TGTGCCAGCAGCCCAGACAGGGCCATCACAGATACGCAGTATTTT,NA,TRBJ2-3,TRBV7-9,TRBD1
CASISRRENMYGYTF,TGTGCCAGCATCTCCAGGCGGGAAAATATGTATGGCTACACCTTC,NA,TRBJ1-2,TRBV2,NA
CASSYPSAGFGETQYF,TGTGCCAGCAGTTACCCCTCGGCGGGGTTTGGAGAGACCCAGTACTTC,once,TRBJ2-5,TRBV6-2/TRBV6-3,NA
CASSPYWTGSSYEQYF,TGTGCCAGCAGCCCCTATTGGACAGGGAGCTCCTACGAGCAGTACTTC,few,TRBJ2-7,TRBV3-1/TRBV3-2,TRBD1
CASSPQGARTEAFF,TGTGCCAGTAGTCCCCAGGGTGCGAGGACTGAAGCTTTCTTT,once,TRBJ1-1,TRBV19,NA
CASSAGQGNEKLFF,TGTGCCAGCAGCGCGGGACAGGGAAACGAAAAACTGTTTTTT,NA,TRBJ1-4,TRBV7-9,TRBD1
CASSILLAGLGDTQYF,TGTGCCAGTAGTATCCTACTAGCGGGGCTTGGGGATACGCAGTATTTT,NA,TRBJ2-3,TRBV19,TRBD2
CASSPDRYYGYTF,TGTGCCAGCAGTCCGGACAGGTACTATGGCTACACCTTC,once,TRBJ1-2,TRBV12-3/TRBV12-4,TRBD1
CASSSLLGQGGNEQFF,TGTGCCAGCTCATCCCTCTTGGGACAGGGGGGTAATGAGCAGTTCTTC,NA,TRBJ2-1,TRBV18,TRBD1
CASSQWRASTDTQYF,TGTGCCAGCAGCCAATGGAGGGCGAGCACAGATACGCAGTATTTT,NA,TRBJ2-3,TRBV14,NA
CASSQGGWSSYEQYF,TGTGCCAGCAGCCAAGGAGGTTGGAGTTCCTACGAGCAGTACTTC,NA,TRBJ2-7,TRBV7-8,NA
CASRRLAGSTDTQYF,TGTGCCAGCCGTCGACTAGCGGGGAGCACAGATACGCAGTATTTT,NA,TRBJ2-3,TRBV6-5,TRBD2
CASSTQENTEAFF,TGTGCCAGTAGTACACAGGAGAACACTGAAGCTTTCTTT,NA,TRBJ1-1,TRBV19,NA
CASSLEDRRTDTQYF,TGCGCCAGCAGCTTGGAGGACAGGCGCACAGATACGCAGTATTTT,NA,TRBJ2-3,TRBV5-1,TRBD1
CASSPLLKQGAGRETQYF,TGTGCCAGCTCACCACTTTTAAAACAGGGGGCAGGGCGGGAGACCCAGTACTTC,NA,TRBJ2-5,TRBV18,TRBD1
CASSYPRQPEAFF,TGTGCCAGCAGTTACCCGAGACAGCCTGAAGCTTTCTTT,NA,TRBJ1-1,TRBV6-5,NA
CASSATDSNQPQHF,TGTGCCAGCAGCGCCACAGATAGCAATCAGCCCCAGCATTTT,NA,TRBJ1-5,TRBV9,NA
CASSSSAGASYNEQFF,TGTGCCAGCAGCTCCTCAGCGGGTGCCTCCTACAATGAGCAGTTCTTC,NA,TRBJ2-1,TRBV4-2,NA
CASSSLYPYEQYF,TGTGCCAGCAGCTCCCTCTACCCCTACGAGCAGTACTTC,NA,TRBJ2-7,TRBV7-2,NA